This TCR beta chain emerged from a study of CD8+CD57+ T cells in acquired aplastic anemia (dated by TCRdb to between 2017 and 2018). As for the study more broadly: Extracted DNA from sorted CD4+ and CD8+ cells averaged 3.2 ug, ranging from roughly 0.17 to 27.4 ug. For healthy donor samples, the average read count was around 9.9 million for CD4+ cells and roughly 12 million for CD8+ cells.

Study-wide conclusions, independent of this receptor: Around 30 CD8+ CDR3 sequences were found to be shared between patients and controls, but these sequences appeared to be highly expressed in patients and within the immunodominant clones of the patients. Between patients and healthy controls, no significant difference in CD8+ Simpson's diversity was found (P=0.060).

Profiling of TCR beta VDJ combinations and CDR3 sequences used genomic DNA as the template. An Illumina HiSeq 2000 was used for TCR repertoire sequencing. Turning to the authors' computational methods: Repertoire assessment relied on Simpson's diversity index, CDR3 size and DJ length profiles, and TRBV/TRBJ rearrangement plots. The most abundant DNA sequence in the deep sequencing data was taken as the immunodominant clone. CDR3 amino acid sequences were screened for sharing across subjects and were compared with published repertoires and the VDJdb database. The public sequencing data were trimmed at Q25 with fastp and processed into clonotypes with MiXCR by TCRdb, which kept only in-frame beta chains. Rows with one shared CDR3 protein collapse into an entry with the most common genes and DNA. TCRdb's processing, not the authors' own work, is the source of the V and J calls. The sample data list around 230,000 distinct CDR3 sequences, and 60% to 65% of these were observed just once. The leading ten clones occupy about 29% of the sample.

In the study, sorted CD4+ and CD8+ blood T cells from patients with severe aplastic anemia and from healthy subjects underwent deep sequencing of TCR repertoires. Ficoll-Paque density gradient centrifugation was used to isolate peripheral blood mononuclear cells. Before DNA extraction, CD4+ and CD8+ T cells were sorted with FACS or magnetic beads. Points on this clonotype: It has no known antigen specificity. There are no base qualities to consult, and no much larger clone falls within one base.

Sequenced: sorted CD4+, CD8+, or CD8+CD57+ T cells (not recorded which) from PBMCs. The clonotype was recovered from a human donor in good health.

The encoded CDR3 is CASSPLGVAGELFF. The bases read TGCGCCAGCAGCCCTCTAGGGGTTGCCGGGGAGCTGTTTTTT. The chain was built from TRBV5-1 and TRBJ2-2, with TRBD1 perhaps the D gene, on 5 matching bases. The V and J ends are trimmed by 4 bases and 6 bases, leaving 13 bases between them. Sequences SGHRS (CDR1) and YFSETQ (CDR2) are obtained from the germline V gene. Inclusive of the bounding cysteine and phenylalanine, the CDR3 is 14 residues long. Only the CDR3 DNA is retained, 42 bases long and in frame from the first base.